The rows below give T cell receptor beta chains drawn from one sample of a study of blood T cells in healthy people across ages. TCRdb reanalysed the 5' RACE reads using MiXCR and keeps one entry per CDR3 protein. The sample shows roughly 1,700,000 distinct CDR3 sequences, about 30% of them seen only once. The specimen sequenced was blood. The receptors originated from a woman in her twenties or thirties in good health. Each CDR3 is given with its conserved first and last residue. Fields, in order: clone size, V gene, D gene, CDR3 length, J gene, CDR3 protein, CDR3 DNA. A D gene is named only where the DNA matches it firmly. For some rows the clone size is stated as once, few or many, or as a class when expanded; others skip it.

many	TRBV29-1	TRBD1	13	TRBJ1-2	CSVDTGAVNGYTF	TGCAGCGTTGATACAGGGGCAGTGAATGGCTACACCTTC
NA	TRBV7-2	NA	14	TRBJ2-7	CASRMGLAGYEQYF	TGTGCCAGCAGAATGGGACTGGCCGGCTACGAGCAGTACTTC
NA	TRBV20-1	NA	13	TRBJ2-7	CSASRQPVGEQYF	TGCAGTGCTAGTCGTCAGCCCGTGGGCGAGCAGTACTTC
few	TRBV7-9	NA	11	TRBJ2-7	CAGSLTHEQYF	TGTGCCGGCAGCTTGACTCACGAGCAGTACTTC
many	TRBV12-3/TRBV12-4	TRBD2	16	TRBJ2-7	CASSYPRAGGDYEQYF	TGTGCCAGCAGCTACCCCAGAGCGGGAGGGGATTACGAGCAGTACTTC
NA	TRBV20-1	NA	15	TRBJ1-4	CSASVRDTINEKLFF	TGCAGTGCTAGTGTCAGGGACACAATTAATGAAAAACTGTTTTTT
many	TRBV12-3/TRBV12-4	NA	12	TRBJ1-5	CASSPAYQPQHF	TGTGCCAGCAGTCCGGCTTATCAGCCCCAGCATTTT
NA	TRBV10-3	TRBD2	16	TRBJ2-7	CAISDSSGGAFNEQYF	TGTGCCATCAGTGATAGTTCCGGGGGGGCCTTCAACGAGCAGTACTTC
NA	TRBV5-1	NA	14	TRBJ1-1	CASSPYNMNTEAFF	TGCGCCAGCAGCCCCTATAATATGAACACTGAAGCTTTCTTT
NA	TRBV27	NA	14	TRBJ1-4	CASSLGRTWGKLFF	TGTGCCAGCAGTTTAGGACGGACCTGGGGGAAACTGTTTTTT
few	TRBV4-1	NA	12	TRBJ1-5	CASSQGSKPQHF	TGCGCCAGCAGCCAAGGCTCCAAGCCCCAGCATTTT
few	TRBV5-1	TRBD1	17	TRBJ2-6	CASSARTGGGGANVLTF	TGCGCCAGCAGCGCCCGGACAGGGGGCGGTGGGGCCAACGTCCTGACTTTC
NA	TRBV20-1	TRBD1	19	TRBJ2-5	CSAREVAIRDRERKKTQYF	TGCAGTGCTAGAGAGGTGGCAATCCGGGACAGGGAGAGAAAAAAGACCCAGTACTTC
NA	TRBV24-1	NA	15	TRBJ2-1	CATSVEAGSGDEQFF	TGTGCCACCAGTGTCGAAGCAGGGAGTGGCGATGAGCAGTTCTTC
few	TRBV7-9	TRBD2	19	TRBJ2-3	CASSLPLAGGRMSADTQYF	TGTGCCAGCAGCTTACCCCTCGCGGGAGGGAGGATGAGCGCAGATACGCAGTATTTT
few	TRBV5-1	NA	12	TRBJ2-5	CASREKGETQYF	TGCGCCAGCAGGGAAAAGGGAGAGACCCAGTACTTC
few	TRBV20-1	NA	14	TRBJ1-2	CSSKGDGTGYDYTF	TGCAGTTCCAAGGGGGACGGTACTGGATATGACTACACCTTC
NA	TRBV5-1	TRBD1	15	TRBJ2-7	CASSILQGAQNEQYF	TGCGCCAGCAGCATCCTACAGGGGGCGCAAAACGAGCAGTACTTC
many	TRBV10-3	NA	15	TRBJ2-7	CAISEGGKEFYEQYF	TGTGCCATCAGTGAGGGGGGTAAGGAGTTTTACGAGCAGTACTTC
NA	TRBV28	NA	13	TRBJ2-7	CASSRDGSHEQYF	TGTGCCAGTTCGAGGGACGGCTCCCACGAGCAGTACTTC
NA	TRBV20-1	TRBD2	12	TRBJ2-4	CSACTSDLIQYF	TGCAGTGCCTGTACTAGCGATCTCATTCAGTACTTC
few	TRBV29-1	NA	14	TRBJ2-1	CSGDPGFSYNEQFF	TGCAGCGGCGATCCGGGTTTTTCCTACAATGAGCAGTTCTTC
NA	TRBV6-6	TRBD1	15	TRBJ2-1	CASSYSGQGIDEQFF	TGTGCCAGCAGTTACTCTGGACAGGGGATCGATGAGCAGTTCTTC
once	TRBV7-2	NA	14	TRBJ1-1	CASSPTSTGSEAFF	TGTGCCAGCAGCCCGACTTCGACAGGCTCTGAAGCTTTCTTT
many	TRBV2	TRBD2	16	TRBJ2-7	CASSNGLAGDGYEQYF	TGTGCCAGCAGTAACGGACTAGCGGGAGACGGCTACGAGCAGTACTTC
few	TRBV20-1	TRBD1	13	TRBJ1-2	CSGTALRDYGYTF	TGCAGCGGGACAGCCCTAAGGGACTATGGCTACACCTTC
NA	TRBV11-2	NA	14	TRBJ1-2	CASSDGRGLYGYTF	TGTGCCAGCAGCGACGGGAGGGGTCTCTATGGCTACACCTTC
few	TRBV10-3	TRBD1	15	TRBJ2-7	CAISEPGTGSYEQYF	TGTGCCATCAGTGAACCTGGGACAGGGTCCTACGAGCAGTACTTC
few	TRBV7-2	NA	12	TRBJ2-7	CASSLEGTRQYF	TGTGCCAGCAGCTTAGAGGGGACGAGGCAGTACTTC
NA	TRBV10-3	NA	15	TRBJ1-2	CAISEFEGLNYGYTF	TGTGCCATCAGTGAGTTTGAGGGGCTCAACTATGGCTACACCTTC
NA	TRBV9	NA	13	TRBJ1-2	CASSVYGGYGYTF	TGTGCCAGCAGCGTATACGGGGGCTATGGCTACACCTTC
many	TRBV7-6	NA	17	TRBJ2-1	CASSPSLARGYYNEQFF	TGTGCCAGCAGCCCCTCTCTCGCTAGGGGGTACTACAATGAGCAGTTCTTC
NA	TRBV3-1	NA	16	TRBJ2-5	CASSLTRDAGSETQYF	TGTGCCAGCAGCCTGACCCGGGACGCCGGATCGGAGACCCAGTACTTC
few	TRBV20-1	NA	12	TRBJ2-7	CSASYQQGEQYF	TGCAGTGCTAGTTATCAGCAGGGCGAGCAGTACTTC
NA	TRBV2	TRBD2	19	TRBJ2-3	CASILGLAGGPGGTDTQYF	TGTGCCAGCATCCTGGGACTAGCGGGGGGGCCGGGGGGCACAGATACGCAGTATTTT
few	TRBV12-3/TRBV12-4	NA	14	TRBJ2-5	CASSRDTVQETQYF	TGTGCCAGCAGCCGGGACACAGTACAAGAGACCCAGTACTTC
many	TRBV3-1	NA	14	TRBJ2-7	CASSQYEDSLEQYF	TGTGCCAGCAGCCAATACGAAGACAGTCTCGAGCAGTACTTC
NA	TRBV5-1	NA	14	TRBJ1-4	CASSPGGPNEKLFF	TGCGCCAGCAGCCCAGGAGGCCCCAATGAAAAACTGTTTTTT
NA	TRBV5-6	NA	13	TRBJ2-1	CTSSLRGMHEQFF	TGTACCAGCAGCTTGAGGGGAATGCATGAGCAGTTCTTC
NA	TRBV2	TRBD2	15	TRBJ2-5	CASSGLAGGLETQYF	TGTGCCAGCAGCGGACTAGCGGGAGGGTTAGAGACCCAGTACTTC
NA	TRBV3-1	NA	16	TRBJ1-1	CASSQEGIYMNTEAFF	TGTGCCAGCAGCCAAGAGGGGATTTACATGAACACTGAAGCTTTCTTT
NA	TRBV5-1	NA	14	TRBJ2-1	CASSLVWSSDEQFF	TGCGCCAGCAGCTTGGTCTGGAGTTCCGATGAGCAGTTCTTC
NA	TRBV2	NA	14	TRBJ2-5	CASRPGRHQETQYF	TGTGCCAGCAGACCGGGACGGCACCAAGAGACCCAGTACTTC
many	TRBV4-1	NA	14	TRBJ1-5	CASSQDRGYQPQHF	TGCGCCAGCAGCCAAGATCGTGGATATCAGCCCCAGCATTTT
once	TRBV29-1	TRBD2	16	TRBJ2-7	CSVRRLAGVAHYEQYF	TGCAGCGTTCGGAGGCTAGCGGGAGTCGCACACTACGAGCAGTACTTC
NA	TRBV27	TRBD1	15	TRBJ1-5	CASSFVGQGDQPQHF	TGTGCCAGCAGTTTCGTAGGACAGGGCGACCAGCCCCAGCATTTT
NA	TRBV12-3/TRBV12-4	NA	15	TRBJ2-1	CASSLSSQGYNGQFF	TGTGCCAGCAGTTTATCCTCACAAGGGTACAATGGGCAGTTCTTC
NA	TRBV6-1	TRBD2	18	TRBJ2-1	CASSTLDRRLALVNEQFF	TGTGCCAGCAGTACCCTGGACAGACGACTAGCGCTAGTGAATGAGCAGTTCTTC
many	TRBV12-3/TRBV12-4	NA	13	TRBJ2-7	CASRKNREREQYF	TGTGCCAGCAGGAAGAACAGGGAGCGGGAGCAGTACTTC
NA	TRBV5-4	NA	15	TRBJ1-5	CASSRNADSGQPQHF	TGTGCCAGCAGCCGAAACGCGGACAGTGGTCAGCCCCAGCATTTT
few	TRBV18	TRBD1	15	TRBJ2-1	CASSSRQGAYNEQFF	TGTGCCAGCTCATCCAGACAGGGCGCCTACAATGAGCAGTTCTTC
many	TRBV29-1	NA	11	TRBJ1-2	CSVEGRYGYTF	TGCAGCGTTGAAGGGAGGTATGGCTACACCTTC
few	TRBV6-5	NA	15	TRBJ2-7	CAGSYRRVLSYEQYF	TGTGCCGGCAGTTACCGGCGGGTATTGTCTTACGAGCAGTACTTC
few	TRBV7-2	TRBD2	16	TRBJ2-7	CASSGLAEGSYNEQYF	TGTGCCAGCAGCGGACTAGCGGAGGGGTCCTACAATGAGCAGTACTTC
NA	TRBV28	TRBD2	16	TRBJ2-1	CASSPRLAGRDNEQFF	TGTGCCAGCAGTCCTCGACTAGCGGGGCGAGACAATGAGCAGTTCTTC